Listed here are 6 T cell receptor beta chains from one sample, sequenced in a study of blood T cell repertoires in COVID-19 (dated by TCRdb to the early 2020s). The library was built by means of the immunoSEQ multiplex PCR assay. TCRdb stores this immuneACCESS table with in-frame sequences only. Part of the clones is absent; in the studies checked, under half of the shortfall reflects unresolved V genes, and no reason is known for the rest. The sample data list approximately 130,000 clones, and roughly 79% of these were observed just once. 11% of the sample goes to the ten largest clones. The sequencing input was peripheral blood. The receptors come from a human donor in a cohort sampled during active COVID-19.

This clone was observed a few times. The chain combines TRBV19 with TRBJ2-1; possible D gene TRBD2, 6 bases. Looked up from germline, CDR1 is LNHDA and CDR2 is SQIVND (reference sequence). Trimming took off 1 base at V and 0 bases at J, with 10 bases between the two ends. The CDR3 spans 16 residues. The CDR3 DNA follows: TGTGCCAGTAGTATAGTTCCTAGCGCCTCCTACAATGAGCAGTTCTTC. Protein: CASSIVPSASYNEQFF.

V and J are TRBV19 and TRBJ1-2, with 7 bases matching TRBD1. The CDR3 has 14 residues. Germline CDR1 reads LNHDA; CDR2 reads SQIVND (reference sequence). V dropped 5 bases and J dropped 5; count of bases not matched to a gene: 8. CDR3 in amino acids: CASSETGQDYGYTF. The CDR3 DNA reads TGTGCCAGTAGTGAGACAGGGCAGGATTATGGCTACACCTTC.

The CDR3 DNA reads TGCAGCGGGAGCGGCTTAGGTTCCTACAATGAGCAGTTCTTC. Amino acid sequence: CSGSGLGSYNEQFF. J is TRBJ2-1 and V is TRBV29-1; tentative D call: TRBD2 (5 bases). Germline loops: CDR1 SQVTM, CDR2 ANQGSEA. The CDR3 spans 14 residues. The germline V and J ends were trimmed by 7 bases and 1 base, with 14 bases remaining between them.

The chain recombines TRBV12-3 or TRBV12-4 with TRBJ1-6; TRBD1 matches at 7 bases. Unmatched junction bases numbered 3, after V lost 6 bases and J lost 7 bases. The CDR3 contains 13 residues. The CDR3 spells CASRPGQNSPLHF. Written as DNA, the CDR3 is TGTGCCAGCAGACCGGGACAGAATTCACCCCTCCACTTT.

J is TRBJ2-2 and V is TRBV18, with a possible D match to TRBD2 (5 bases). Trimming removed 3 bases from V and 3 bases from J, with 8 bases in between. Germline V CDR1 and CDR2: KGHSH, LQKENI. The CDR3 runs 14 residues. CDR3 loop: CASSPWGDTGELFF. CDR3 sequence (DNA): TGTGCCAGCTCACCGTGGGGAGACACCGGGGAGCTGTTTTTT.

V usage is TRBV4-1 and J usage is TRBJ2-3; possible D gene TRBD1, 6 bases. The V end lost 5 bases, the J end lost 5 bases, and 23 bases lay between the germline ends. Germline V lookup: CDR1 MGHRA, CDR2 YSYEKL. This CDR3 region has 17 residues. CDR3 nucleotide sequence: TGCGCCAGCAGCTCAGGCCCCGACAGGCGCCGCGGAGATACGCAGTATTTT. Residues: CASSSGPDRRRGDTQYF.